This T cell receptor (beta chain) came from a study of T cells after yellow fever vaccination (dated by TCRdb to between 2019 and 2020). About the full investigation: Libraries from fractions with low cell numbers were prepared with the SMART-Seq v4 Ultra Low Input RNA kit. To follow T-cell clones before and after primary and booster YFV17D yellow fever vaccination, bulk TCR alpha and beta repertoires were sequenced over time. Two healthy male donors, one aged 18 to 30 and one aged 30 to 40 years, made up the cohort. Blood was drawn at multiple timepoints before and after primary and secondary immunization, with bulk PBMC replicates and cell subsets isolated. Study-wide conclusions, independent of this receptor: A small fraction of clonotypes showed up in both the CD4 and CD8 compartments, probably as a result of convergent recombination. The study included only a couple of donors, which limits how far the findings can be generalized. After the booster, most clones that had expanded after primary vaccination were detected again (about 95% of CD4 and under 90% of CD8), suggesting broad maintenance of memory. Because abundant contaminating clonotypes from the bulk population could be contained in FACS-sorted repertoires, computational filtering was required. Compared with the primary T-cell response, the secondary T-cell response was faster but weaker, reaching its peak on day 5 rather than on day 15.

What the treatment or condition label conveys for this sample: live attenuated yellow fever vaccine strain. PBMCs were isolated from peripheral blood using a standard Ficoll-Paque protocol. Dynabeads CD4 and CD8 positive selection kits were used to isolate CD4 and CD8 T-cell fractions. RNA was extracted with TriZol from bulk PBMCs, CD4 and CD8 fractions, and dextramer-positive and dextramer-negative fractions. Synthesis of TCR cDNA relied on 5'RACE template switching, a step that introduced a universal primer site along with unique molecular identifiers. Priming of cDNA synthesis was performed from both the TCR alpha and TCR beta constant segments. Library amplification involved two PCR steps, and the second step added sample barcodes and sequencing adapters. Sequencing of the libraries was done on either Illumina HiSeq 2500 (2x100 bp) or NovaSeq (2x150 bp). Processing in the source paper ran as follows. Demultiplexing of reads and collapsing into UMI consensus sequences were performed with MIGEC, and V(D)J alignment was carried out with MiXCR. Vaccine-responding clonotypes were defined with edgeR using replicate PBMC samples, requiring FDR below 0.01 and a log2 fold change above 5 up to day 15. Each bulk clonotype received a CD4 or CD8 identity based on whether the sequenced CD4 or CD8 repertoire contained that clonotype at higher abundance. The public reads were quality trimmed at Q25 with fastp and then assembled into clones with MiXCR by TCRdb, keeping productive beta chains. Each entry is one CDR3 protein sequence, shown with its most common DNA and genes. The V and J calls, along with clone size, are taken from TCRdb and not from the paper's own processing. Across this sample there are roughly 260,000 distinct CDR3 sequences, with roughly 13% seen only once. In total, the top ten clones hold 0.4% to 0.55% of the sample.

Reading the germline V gene gives CDR1 LGHNA and CDR2 YSLEER. From V the trimming removes 0 bases and from J it removes 5 bases, while the gene matches leave 4 bases of the junction unaccounted for. The CDR3 runs 15 residues from the cysteine to the phenylalanine. Kept here is only the CDR3 DNA, which spans 45 bases and is read in frame from base 1. On this clonotype itself: Its specific antigen is unknown. No quality values exist for individual bases; no much larger clone is one base distant.

The chain is encoded by TRBV4-3 joined to TRBJ2-7; 10 central bases correspond to TRBD2. The receptor was derived from a man younger than 45 who received the YFV17D yellow fever vaccine. The sample consisted of CD4+ T cells sorted from PBMCs, taken 45 days after the yellow fever booster vaccination. For the CDR3, the sequence is CASSQDLAGVDEQYF. The base sequence is TGCGCCAGCAGCCAAGATCTAGCGGGAGTCGACGAGCAGTACTTC.